The text below deals with one T cell receptor beta chain. The data were produced by immunoSEQ multiplex PCR, yet TCRdb's version contains in-frame clones alone and is incomplete. The sample yields 100,000 to 150,000 clones, about 82% seen once. This CDR3 spans 13 amino acids. Germline CDR1 is SQVTM and CDR2 is ANQGSEA. V lost 6 bases and J 3 bases, leaving 14 bases between the germline ends. These data originate in a study of T cell responses to AZD1222 COVID-19 vaccine. The chain carries TRBV29-1 and TRBJ1-1, with a tentative D call TRBD1 (6 bases). Sequenced here: peripheral blood, sampled on day 0 of AZD1222 vaccination. This sequence originates from an adult in good health. The DNA of the CDR3 is TGCAGCGTCTATACAGGGTTGGACACTGAAGCTTTCTTT. Translation gives CSVYTGLDTEAFF.